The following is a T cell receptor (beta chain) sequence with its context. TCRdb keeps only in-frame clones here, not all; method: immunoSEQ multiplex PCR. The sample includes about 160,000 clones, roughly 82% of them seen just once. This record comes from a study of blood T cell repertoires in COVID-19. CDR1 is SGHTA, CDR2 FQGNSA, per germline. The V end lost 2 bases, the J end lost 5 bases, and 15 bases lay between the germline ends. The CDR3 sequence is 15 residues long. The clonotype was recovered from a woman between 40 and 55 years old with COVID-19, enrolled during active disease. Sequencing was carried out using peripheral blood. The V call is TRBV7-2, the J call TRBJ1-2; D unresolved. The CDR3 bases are TGTGCCAGCAGCTTAAGGCGGACTTCTGGGTATGGCTACACCTTC. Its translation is CASSLRRTSGYGYTF.